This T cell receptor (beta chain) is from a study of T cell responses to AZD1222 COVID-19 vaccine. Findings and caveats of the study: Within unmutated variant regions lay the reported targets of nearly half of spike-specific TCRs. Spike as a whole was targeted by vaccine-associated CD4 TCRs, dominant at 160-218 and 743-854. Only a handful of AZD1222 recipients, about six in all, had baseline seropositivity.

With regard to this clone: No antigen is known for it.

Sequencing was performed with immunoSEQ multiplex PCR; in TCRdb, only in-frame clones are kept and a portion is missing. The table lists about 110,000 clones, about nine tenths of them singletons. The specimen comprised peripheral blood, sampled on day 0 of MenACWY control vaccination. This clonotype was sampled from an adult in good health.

For the CDR3, the DNA is TGTGCCTGGAGTCATGTCGTGTACAGGGAGAATTCACCCCTCCACTTT. It specifies CAWSHVVYRENSPLHF. The chain employs TRBV30 and TRBJ1-6; D is perhaps TRBD1 (6 bases). Germline assignment: CDR1 GTSNPN and CDR2 SVGIG (reference sequence). The ends were cut back, 2 bases at V and 7 bases at J, with 18 bases in the middle. The CDR3 runs to 16 residues. The entire variable domain, with the rest obtained from reference TRBV30 and TRBJ1-6, is as follows: SQTIHQWPATLVQPVGSPLSLECTVEGTSNPNLYWYRQAAGRGLQLLFYSVGIGQISSEVPQNLSASRPQDRQFILSSKKLLLSDSGFYLCAWSHVVYRENSPLHFGNGTRLTVT.